This entry concerns a single TCR beta chain. TCRdb called the RT-PCR reads again in MiXCR, with one record for every CDR3 protein. The table includes more than 150,000 distinct CDR3 sequences, roughly two fifths detected once. These data are taken from a study of patients and donors after allogeneic stem cell transplantation. The sequencing input was blood, either unsorted or a sorted T cell fraction (not recorded which). The receptor was isolated from a human donor who was either an allogeneic HSCT recipient or a stem cell or donor lymphocyte infusion donor (not recorded which). It is not recorded whose cells these are; they may come from a transplant donor.

Here the CDR3 DNA reads TGTGCCAGCAGCAAGGGGGGACTAGCGGGAGTTAGCTCTGGGGCCAACGTCCTGACTTTC. Encoded protein: CASSKGGLAGVSSGANVLTF. This chain joins TRBV21-1 and TRBJ2-6; the DNA was not compared with TRBD2, the D call given in the table. TRBV21-1 is marked as a pseudogene. The CDR3 runs to 20 residues.